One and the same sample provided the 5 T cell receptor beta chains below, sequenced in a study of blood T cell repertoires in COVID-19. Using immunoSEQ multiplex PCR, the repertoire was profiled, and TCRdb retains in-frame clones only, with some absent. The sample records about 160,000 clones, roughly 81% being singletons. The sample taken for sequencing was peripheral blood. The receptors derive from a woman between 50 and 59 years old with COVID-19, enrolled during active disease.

CDR3 protein: CASPKSLNTEAFF. The CDR3 coding sequence is TGTGCCAGCCCTAAGAGCCTGAACACTGAAGCTTTCTTT. This chain connects TRBV6-4 to TRBJ1-1; D call uncertain. There are 13 residues in the CDR3. CDR1 and CDR2 from the germline V gene are MRHNA and SNTAGT. The V and J ends lost 8 bases and 0 bases respectively, with 10 bases between them.

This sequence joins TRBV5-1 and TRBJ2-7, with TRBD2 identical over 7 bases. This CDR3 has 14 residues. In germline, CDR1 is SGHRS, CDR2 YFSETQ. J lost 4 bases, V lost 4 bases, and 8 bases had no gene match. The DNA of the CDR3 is TGCGCCAGCAGCGTTCAGACTAGCAGTTACGAGCAGTACTTC. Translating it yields CASSVQTSSYEQYF.

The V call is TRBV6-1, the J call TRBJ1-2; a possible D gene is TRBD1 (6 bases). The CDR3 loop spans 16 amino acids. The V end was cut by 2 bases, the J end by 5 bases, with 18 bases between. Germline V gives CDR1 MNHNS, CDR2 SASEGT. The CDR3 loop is CASSEPPYRDTYGYTF. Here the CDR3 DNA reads TGTGCCAGCAGTGAACCCCCGTACAGGGATACATATGGCTACACCTTC.

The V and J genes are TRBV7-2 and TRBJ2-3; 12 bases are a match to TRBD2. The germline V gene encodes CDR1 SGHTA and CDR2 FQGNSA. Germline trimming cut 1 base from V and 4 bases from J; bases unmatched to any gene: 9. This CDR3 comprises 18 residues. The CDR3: CASSLGALAGGLADTQYF. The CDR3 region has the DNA TGTGCCAGCAGCTTAGGGGCCCTAGCGGGGGGGCTCGCAGATACGCAGTATTTT.

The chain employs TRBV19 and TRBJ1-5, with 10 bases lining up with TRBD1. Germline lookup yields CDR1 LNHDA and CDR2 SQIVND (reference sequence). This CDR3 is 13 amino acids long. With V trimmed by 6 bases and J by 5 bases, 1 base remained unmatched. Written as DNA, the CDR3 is TGTGCCAGTAGCGGGACAGGGGATCAGCCCCAGCATTTT. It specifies CASSGTGDQPQHF.